The 3 T cell receptor beta chains below were found in one sample sequenced in a study of somatic mutations in cytotoxic T cells in rheumatoid arthritis. Measured with immunoSEQ multiplex PCR; TCRdb has only the in-frame clones, and not every one. The table lists thousands of clones, 70% of them singletons. The sequenced sample consisted of CD8+ T cells sorted from blood. Every receptor here comes from a man in his forties in good health.

This clone was found once. The V gene is TRBV27, the J gene TRBJ1-5; D is unclear. Trimming removed 5 bases at V and 4 bases at J, with 12 bases between. This CDR3 contains 14 residues. Per germline, CDR1 MNHEY and CDR2 SMNVEV (reference sequence). CDR3 residues: CASSRTGNNQPQHF. CDR3 coding DNA: TGTGCCAGCAGTCGAACTGGCAATAATCAGCCCCAGCATTTT.

CDR3 sequence: CASSPPRGVGNTIYF. The CDR3 DNA sequence: TGTGCCAGCAGTCCTCCCCGGGGGGTTGGAAACACCATATATTTT. The J gene is TRBJ1-3, the V gene TRBV28; D might be TRBD1 (5 bases). The V end lost 5 bases, the J end lost 3 bases, and 14 bases lay between the germline ends. This CDR3 contains 15 residues. The germline CDR1 and CDR2 sequences are MDHEN and SYDVKM.

The chain recombines TRBV4-2 with TRBJ2-5; TRBD2 matches at 8 bases. Germline V lookup: CDR1 LGHNA, CDR2 YNFKEQ. The CDR3 is made up of 16 amino acids. J lost 4 bases, V lost 3 bases, and 10 bases had no gene match. CDR3: CASSHAPGAGAETQYF. The CDR3 region has the DNA TGTGCCAGCAGCCACGCCCCCGGAGCGGGAGCAGAGACCCAGTACTTC.